This T cell receptor (beta chain) came from a study of T cell responses to AZD1222 COVID-19 vaccine. The study, taken as a whole, reports: Close to half of spike-specific TCRs reportedly recognize unmutated variant regions. Females made up more of the donors, who were largely white British, and clonal diversity may have come out too low.

The CDR3 spans 14 residues. CDR1 is MNHEY, CDR2 SVGAGI, per germline. Trimming took off 1 base at V and 0 bases at J, with 7 bases between the two ends. Sequencing was performed with immunoSEQ multiplex PCR; in TCRdb, only in-frame clones are kept and a portion is missing. The data contain around 84,000 clones, around nine tenths of them singletons. About this clone itself: Its cognate antigen is unknown.

This chain uses TRBV6-5 with TRBJ2-7; D remains ambiguous. The material was peripheral blood, obtained on day 0 of MenACWY control vaccination. This sequence originates from an adult in good health. CDR3 residues: CASSYLDGSYEQYF. In DNA form, the CDR3 reads TGTGCCAGCAGTTACTTGGACGGCTCCTACGAGCAGTACTTC.